The 21 T cell receptor beta chains below all came from one sample that was sequenced in a study of T cells in Graves' hyperthyroidism and ophthalmopathy. There were TCR beta CDR3 regions amplified from RNA transcripts. The primer set for the first-round RT-PCR of the TCR CDR3 was HTBI. TCRdb processed the multiplex PCR reads anew with MiXCR; each CDR3 protein has one entry. The sample lists 550,000 to 700,000 distinct CDR3 sequences, about 15% occurring once. Specimen: blood. These receptors all stem from a woman between 40 and 50 years old with Graves' ophthalmopathy.

This clonotype has a count of ten or more. The chain carries TRBV24-1 and TRBJ1-2, with TRBD1 identical over 9 bases. There are 15 residues in the CDR3. Germline CDR1 reads KGHDR; CDR2 reads SFDVKD. After removal of 4 bases from V and 5 bases from J, the junction contained 7 bases not matched to a gene. The CDR3 nucleotides read TGTGCCACCAGTGACCCCGGGACAGGGTCTTATGGCTACACCTTC. The encoded protein is CATSDPGTGSYGYTF.

This clonotype was counted ten times or more. This chain joins TRBV15 and TRBJ2-5; 9 bases fit TRBD1. Germline trimming cut 3 bases from V and 5 bases from J; bases unmatched to any gene: 13. The germline V gene encodes CDR1 LNHNV and CDR2 YYDKDF (reference sequence). This CDR3 region has 17 residues. The CDR3 here is CATSSGVETGGRETQYF. The CDR3 bases are TGTGCCACCAGCAGCGGGGTCGAGACAGGGGGAAGGGAGACCCAGTACTTC.

This clonotype has a count of ten or more. The chain employs TRBV28 and TRBJ2-4; D is possibly TRBD2 (5 bases). V lost 3 bases to trimming and J lost 2 bases, with 14 bases between them. The CDR3 runs 16 residues. From germline, CDR1 is MDHEN and CDR2 SYDVKM. Written as DNA, the CDR3 is TGTGCCAGCAGTTTTCGGGGTGGGAACCCCAAAAACATTCAGTACTTC. Its translation: CASSFRGGNPKNIQYF.

This clonotype was picked up many times. The rearrangement joins TRBV28 to TRBJ2-2, with 13 bases fitting TRBD2. Germline V lookup: CDR1 MDHEN, CDR2 SYDVKM. V gave up 3 bases and J gave up 6 bases; unmatched junction bases: 4. The CDR3 has 16 residues. CDR3 residues: CASSFGLAGVSGELFF. The CDR3 DNA reads TGTGCCAGCAGTTTCGGACTAGCGGGAGTTTCCGGGGAGCTGTTTTTT.

This clonotype occurred many times. The CDR3, as DNA: TGTGCCAGCAGCCCAGGGACAGGGGGGGAGGGCTATGGCTACACCTTC. Amino acids: CASSPGTGGEGYGYTF. The V and J genes are TRBV28 and TRBJ1-2, with TRBD1 identical over 11 bases. Germline loops: CDR1 MDHEN, CDR2 SYDVKM. V lost 6 bases, J lost 4 bases, and 10 bases stayed unmatched. This CDR3 has 16 residues.

This clonotype was counted only a few times. The chain employs TRBV15 and TRBJ2-7; 14 nucleotides line up with TRBD2. The V gene end was trimmed by 4 bases and the J gene end by 7 bases; junction bases not matched to a gene: 6. Germline CDR1 and CDR2: LNHNV and YYDKDF (reference sequence). This CDR3 is built from 15 residues. The CDR3 DNA reads as TGTGCCACCAGCACCCGGGGACTAGCGGGAGATGAGCAGTACTTC. It is translated as CATSTRGLAGDEQYF.

This clonotype has at least ten counts. The V and J genes are TRBV6-1 and TRBJ2-5; D call uncertain. The CDR3 contains 15 residues. V was clipped by 1 base and J by 3 bases, with 12 bases between them. Germline assignment: CDR1 MNHNS and CDR2 SASEGT. The CDR3 DNA reads as TGTGCCAGCAGTGAAGATAGGACCGTGGAAGAGACCCAGTACTTC. Residues: CASSEDRTVEETQYF.

The chain has TRBV28 and TRBJ1-5; D is possibly TRBD1 (5 bases). The CDR3 runs to 13 residues. Trimming shortened V by 1 base and J by 10 bases, and 11 bases separated the two germline ends. From germline, CDR1 is MDHEN and CDR2 SYDVKM. The CDR3 loop reads CASSLLVGTPQHF. The CDR3 nucleotides are TGTGCCAGCAGTTTATTGGTAGGGACCCCCCAGCATTTT.

A word on this clonotype: One junction end disagrees with the germline gene, perhaps due to a read error. The CDR3 DNA sequence: TGTGCCAACAGTGAAGCAAGGATTCTCAATCAGCCCCAGCATTTT. It specifies CANSEARILNQPQHF. V usage is TRBV2 and J usage is TRBJ1-5; D gene unclear. This CDR3 spans 15 amino acids. Germline V gene sequence: CDR1 SNHLY, CDR2 FYNNEI.

At least ten counts were recorded for this clonotype. The CDR3 region has the DNA TGTGCCAGCAGCTCCCCCGGGACAAGGTCCTACGAGCAGTACTTC. As protein: CASSSPGTRSYEQYF. The chain couples TRBV7-9 to TRBJ2-7, with a weak D call TRBD1 (6 bases). Germline V gene data show CDR1 as SEHNR and CDR2 as FQNEAQ (reference sequence). V lost 4 bases and J 1 base, leaving 14 bases between the germline ends. The CDR3 sequence is 15 residues long.

This clonotype turned up a few times. The chain is built from TRBV19 and TRBJ2-7; D unclear. CDR1 is LNHDA and CDR2 is SQIVND in the germline V gene (reference sequence). The V end lost 4 bases, the J end lost 1 base, and 14 bases lay between the germline ends. The CDR3 is 15 residues long. The CDR3 nucleotides are TGTGCCAGTAGTAGCGACACACGAACATCCTACGAGCAGTACTTC. This translates into CASSSDTRTSYEQYF.

This clonotype showed up just a few times. V gene TRBV20-1 combines with J gene TRBJ2-7; TRBD1 matches 12 bases. Trimming cost V 6 bases and J 6 bases; bases outside gene matches: 15. This CDR3 has 16 amino acids. Germline V gene lookup returns CDR1 DFQATT and CDR2 SNEGSKA (reference sequence). The CDR3 coding sequence is TGCAGTGCCCGAGCCCACACCGGGACAGGGGGCATCGAGCAGTACTTC. It specifies CSARAHTGTGGIEQYF.

This clonotype has a count of ten or more. The chain has TRBV5-8 and TRBJ1-1, with TRBD1 as a possible D gene (6 bases). This CDR3 region has 15 residues. The V end was cut by 0 bases, the J end by 6 bases, with 15 bases between. Per germline, CDR1 SGHTS and CDR2 YDEGEE. The CDR3 sequence is CASSLVQGIVPEAFF. The CDR3 DNA reads as TGTGCCAGCAGCTTGGTGCAGGGGATCGTTCCTGAAGCTTTCTTT.

At least ten counts were recorded for this clonotype. The rearrangement joins TRBV6-1 to TRBJ2-2; D gene ambiguous. Germline-derived CDR1 and CDR2 are MNHNS and SASEGT. V dropped 6 bases and J dropped 7 bases, with 9 bases sitting between them. There are 12 residues in the CDR3. The CDR3 protein is CASRHGIGELFF. The CDR3 DNA reads TGTGCCAGCAGACACGGTATCGGGGAGCTGTTTTTT.

This clonotype showed up just a few times. The chain couples TRBV7-2 to TRBJ2-5; 12 nucleotides match TRBD2. With V trimmed by 6 bases and J by 5 bases, 4 bases remained unmatched. The CDR3 consists of 14 residues. CDR1 and CDR2 (germline): SGHTA, FQGNSA. CDR3 coding DNA: TGTGCCAGCAGAACCACTAGCGGGGGGGAGACCCAGTACTTC. It translates to CASRTTSGGETQYF.

There are a few counts of this clonotype. V is TRBV11-3 and J is TRBJ2-2; D is possibly TRBD1 (6 bases). Germline loops: CDR1 SGHNT, CDR2 YENEEA. Trimming took off 1 base at V and 4 bases at J, with 10 bases between the two ends. There are 15 residues in the CDR3. CDR3 DNA sequence: TGTGCCAGCAGCTTAGTGGGGGCTTTCACCGGGGAGCTGTTTTTT. This translates into CASSLVGAFTGELFF.

This clonotype was seen more than once but under ten times. V gene TRBV2 combines with J gene TRBJ2-7; D is undetermined. The CDR3 totals 15 residues. Germline V gene data show CDR1 as SNHLY and CDR2 as FYNNEI. V lost 5 bases to trimming and J lost 2 bases, with 16 bases between them. This chain's CDR3 is CASSHSGGPTYEQYF. The CDR3 DNA follows: TGTGCCAGCAGTCACTCGGGCGGTCCTACCTACGAGCAGTACTTC.

This chain links TRBV6-2 or TRBV6-3 with TRBJ2-7, with TRBD2 identical over 9 bases. The V gene end was trimmed by 6 bases and the J gene end by 10 bases; junction bases not matched to a gene: 7. This CDR3 spans 12 amino acids. Germline V gene lookup returns CDR1 MNHEY and CDR2 SVGEGT. CDR3 region: CASSWTSVTQYF. Written as DNA, the CDR3 is TGTGCCAGCAGCTGGACTAGCGTGACACAGTACTTC.

This clonotype has more than one count but fewer than ten. The rearrangement uses TRBV6-5 and TRBJ2-2; 10 bases match TRBD1. After removal of 4 bases from V and 4 bases from J, the junction contained 9 bases not matched to a gene. The germline V gene has CDR1 MNHEY and CDR2 SVGAGI. The CDR3 totals 17 residues. In DNA, the CDR3 is TGTGCCAGCAGTTTCCCCAGTTGGGACAGGGGCACCGGGGAGCTGTTTTTT. Amino acids: CASSFPSWDRGTGELFF.

This clonotype was counted between two and nine times. The chain joins TRBV7-8 to TRBJ2-7; maybe TRBD1 (6 bases). Germline CDR1 is SGHVS and CDR2 is FQNEAQ. Trimming stripped 2 bases from V and 2 bases from J, with 13 bases between. There are 15 residues in the CDR3. Here the CDR3 DNA reads TGTGCCAGCAGCTTAAAATCCGGGACACCCTACGAGCAGTACTTC. This sequence encodes CASSLKSGTPYEQYF.

This clonotype turned up a few times. The chain is built from TRBV14 and TRBJ1-1; 8 bases fit TRBD1. The CDR3 totals 15 residues. Trimming at V came to 2 bases and at J to 4 bases, leaving 6 bases not matched to a gene. Germline V gives CDR1 SGHDN, CDR2 FVKESK. CDR3 sequence: CASSQWTGSTTEAFF. The CDR3 DNA reads as TGTGCCAGCAGCCAATGGACAGGGAGTACCACTGAAGCTTTCTTT.